These T cell receptor beta chains were read from a single sample in a study of blood T cell repertoires in COVID-19. Here immunoSEQ multiplex PCR was the method, and the copy in TCRdb shows in-frame clones only, minus some. The table shows 290,000 or so clones, with 90% occurring only once. Sequenced input: PBMCs or T cells enriched from blood (not recorded which). These receptor sequences come from a woman aged 18-35 years with acute COVID-19. The CDR3 runs from the conserved cysteine through the conserved F or W. The D gene is left open where the match is weak. Part of the rows lack a size; the others show once, few, many or a class for expanded clones.

-,-,TRBV29-1,TRBJ2-1,CSVEEGRGAVDNEQFF,TGCAGCGTTGAAGAGGGTCGGGGGGCTGTAGACAATGAGCAGTTCTTC
-,-,TRBV5-1,TRBJ2-3,CASSLGISSDSDTQYF,TGCGCCAGCAGCTTGGGGATTAGCTCAGATTCAGATACGCAGTATTTT
-,TRBD1,TRBV24-1,TRBJ2-7,CATSDGQGQREQYF,TGTGCCACCAGTGATGGACAGGGTCAGCGCGAGCAGTACTTC
once,-,TRBV28,TRBJ1-5,CASSFNSGGQQPQHF,TGTGCCAGCAGTTTTAATTCGGGGGGGCAACAGCCCCAGCATTTT
-,-,TRBV29-1,TRBJ2-1,CSVEVNEQFF,TGCAGCGTGGAGGTCAATGAGCAGTTCTTC
-,-,TRBV5-1,TRBJ2-7,CASSLDLANTYEQYF,TGCGCCAGCAGCTTGGACCTAGCTAATACCTACGAGCAGTACTTC
-,-,TRBV28,TRBJ1-5,CASKGQGGQPQHF,TGTGCCAGCAAGGGGCAGGGCGGTCAGCCCCAGCATTTT
-,-,TRBV2,TRBJ1-5,CASSELGPLSNQPQHF,TGTGCCAGCAGCGAACTTGGCCCCCTTAGCAATCAGCCCCAGCATTTT
-,-,TRBV18,TRBJ2-7,CASSPPSGAYEQYF,TGTGCCAGCTCACCACCGTCCGGGGCCTACGAGCAGTACTTC
-,-,TRBV28,TRBJ1-5,CASSPPSGRRWQPQHF,TGTGCCAGCAGTCCCCCCTCAGGGCGACGCTGGCAGCCCCAGCATTTT
once,-,TRBV18,TRBJ2-1,CASSELLQPNEQFF,TGTGCCAGCTCAGAACTCCTACAGCCCAATGAGCAGTTCTTC
-,TRBD2,TRBV28,TRBJ2-3,CASIMGAGVGRDTQYF,TGTGCCAGCATCATGGGAGCGGGAGTCGGGAGAGATACGCAGTATTTT
-,-,TRBV6-5,TRBJ1-2,CASSLGGDGGYTF,TGTGCCAGCAGCCTTGGGGGGGACGGTGGCTACACCTTC
-,TRBD1,TRBV10-3,TRBJ1-4,CAISEMDRAEKLFF,TGTGCCATCAGTGAGATGGACAGGGCAGAAAAACTGTTTTTT
-,TRBD2,TRBV4-1,TRBJ2-7,CASSQDPSGYEQYF,TGCGCCAGCAGCCAAGATCCTAGCGGCTACGAGCAGTACTTC
-,TRBD2,TRBV9,TRBJ2-1,CASSVASGSGYNEQFF,TGTGCCAGCAGCGTGGCAAGCGGGAGCGGTTACAATGAGCAGTTCTTC
-,-,TRBV28,TRBJ1-1,CASSSFRHRNTEAFF,TGTGCCAGCAGTTCATTCAGACATCGGAACACTGAAGCTTTCTTT
-,-,TRBV18,TRBJ2-5,CASSPRGNQETQYF,TGTGCCAGCTCACCTCGAGGGAACCAAGAGACCCAGTACTTC
-,TRBD1,TRBV5-6,TRBJ1-6,CASSLSGQGNSPLHF,TGTGCCAGCAGCTTAAGCGGACAGGGTAATTCACCCCTCCACTTT
-,TRBD2,TRBV5-1,TRBJ2-7,CASSLLGGSSYEQYF,TGCGCCAGCAGCCTACTGGGGGGGAGCTCCTACGAGCAGTACTTC
-,-,TRBV9,TRBJ2-5,CASSGGTVQETQYF,TGTGCCAGCAGTGGGGGGACAGTCCAAGAGACCCAGTACTTC
-,-,TRBV28,TRBJ2-7,CASSRRTVSYEQYF,TGTGCCAGCAGTCGTAGGACTGTCTCCTACGAGCAGTACTTC
-,-,TRBV28,TRBJ1-5,CASTPGMSAQPQHF,TGTGCCAGCACCCCAGGGATGTCGGCTCAGCCCCAGCATTTT
once,TRBD1,TRBV7-6,TRBJ1-1,CASSPRTGGLSTEAFF,TGTGCCAGCAGTCCCAGAACAGGGGGCTTAAGCACTGAAGCTTTCTTT
-,-,TRBV27,TRBJ1-1,CASTRREGNTEAFF,TGTGCCAGCACCCGCAGGGAGGGGAACACTGAAGCTTTCTTT
-,-,TRBV6-6,TRBJ2-7,CASSLDSYEQYF,TGTGCCAGCAGTTTGGACTCGTACGAGCAGTACTTC
-,-,TRBV27,TRBJ2-6,CASSPLTSGANVLTF,TGTGCCAGCAGTCCCCTCACATCTGGGGCCAACGTCCTGACTTTC
-,TRBD1,TRBV29-1,TRBJ2-7,CSVEDRAGQGISPPYEQYF,TGCAGCGTTGAAGATAGGGCCGGACAGGGGATCAGTCCCCCCTACGAGCAGTACTTC
-,-,TRBV28,TRBJ1-1,CASSLSGPGVSEAFF,TGTGCCAGCAGTTTAAGCGGTCCAGGGGTATCTGAAGCTTTCTTT
once,-,TRBV7-6,TRBJ1-3,CASSFPIPKDRVIHTIYF,TGTGCCAGCAGCTTCCCCATCCCTAAAGACCGGGTGATACACACCATATATTTT
-,-,TRBV30,TRBJ2-7,CAWSAVRLASYEQYF,TGTGCCTGGAGTGCCGTCCGGCTAGCCTCCTACGAGCAGTACTTC
-,-,TRBV5-4,TRBJ1-1,CASSWDTVNTEAFF,TGTGCCAGCAGCTGGGACACCGTTAACACTGAAGCTTTCTTT
-,TRBD2,TRBV24-1,TRBJ2-1,CATSVGGGTSLNEQFF,TGTGCCACCAGTGTTGGTGGTGGGACTAGCCTCAATGAGCAGTTCTTC
-,-,TRBV19,TRBJ1-5,CASSANRVGDQPQHF,TGTGCCAGTAGTGCAAACAGGGTGGGGGATCAGCCCCAGCATTTT
once,TRBD2,TRBV7-3,TRBJ2-7,CASSVSGGPYEQYF,TGTGCCAGCAGCGTTAGCGGGGGCCCCTACGAGCAGTACTTC
-,-,TRBV5-1,TRBJ1-5,CASSAGEGGNQPQHF,TGCGCCAGCAGCGCGGGGGAAGGGGGGAATCAGCCCCAGCATTTT
-,TRBD2,TRBV25-1,TRBJ2-3,CASRLTSGTTDTQYF,TGTGCCAGCAGGCTGACTAGCGGGACTACAGATACGCAGTATTTT
-,TRBD2,TRBV27,TRBJ2-5,CASSPELARSETQYF,TGTGCCAGCAGTCCGGAACTAGCGAGGTCAGAGACCCAGTACTTC
few,TRBD2,TRBV7-3,TRBJ2-1,CASSPPGTSGYNEQFF,TGTGCCAGCAGCCCACCCGGGACTAGCGGATACAATGAGCAGTTCTTC
-,-,TRBV5-1,TRBJ2-1,CASSLEGLSYNEQFF,TGCGCCAGCAGCTTAGAGGGCCTCTCCTACAATGAGCAGTTCTTC
-,-,TRBV24-1,TRBJ2-1,CATSAGGFEQFF,TGTGCCACCAGTGCCGGAGGATTTGAGCAGTTCTTC
-,-,TRBV6-5,TRBJ1-1,CASSYSQAEAFF,TGTGCCAGCAGTTACTCGCAGGCAGAAGCTTTCTTT
-,TRBD1,TRBV7-9,TRBJ2-6,CASSRTQGADGANVLTF,TGTGCCAGCAGCCGTACACAGGGGGCGGACGGGGCCAACGTCCTGACTTTC
once,TRBD2,TRBV4-2,TRBJ2-2,CASSPQAGVTGELFF,TGTGCCAGCAGCCCCCAAGCGGGAGTCACCGGGGAGCTGTTTTTT
-,TRBD2,TRBV28,TRBJ2-7,CASSSASGSRYEQYF,TGTGCCAGCAGTTCCGCTAGCGGGAGTCGGTACGAGCAGTACTTC
-,-,TRBV18,TRBJ2-7,CASSPPGGWGEQYF,TGTGCCAGCTCACCACCAGGGGGTTGGGGCGAGCAGTACTTC
once,TRBD1,TRBV2,TRBJ1-4,CASSESQGQGEKLFF,TGTGCCAGCAGTGAATCACAGGGGCAGGGTGAAAAACTGTTTTTT
-,TRBD1,TRBV6-1,TRBJ1-1,CASSETGTGGKNTEAFF,TGTGCCAGCAGTGAAACCGGGACAGGGGGCAAGAACACTGAAGCTTTCTTT